Below, 7 T cell receptor beta chains from the same sample are listed, as sequenced in a study of T cells in Graves' hyperthyroidism and ophthalmopathy. Amplification targeted TCR beta CDR3 regions from RNA transcripts. An initial round of RT-PCR targeting the TCR CDR3 relied on the HTBI primer set. TCRdb reprocessed the multiplex PCR reads via MiXCR and lists one record per CDR3 protein. The sample has some 620,000 distinct CDR3 sequences, 15% to 20% seen once; the top ten hold 3.8%. Input material: blood. The receptors derive from a woman under 40 with Graves' hyperthyroidism.

This clonotype was seen a few times. The V and J genes are TRBV7-6 and TRBJ2-1, with D possibly called TRBD1 or TRBD2 (5 bases each). V was cut by 5 bases and J by 0 bases, with 11 bases left in between. Germline V gene data show CDR1 as SGHVS and CDR2 as FNYEAQ. CDR3 length: 15 amino acids. The DNA for the CDR3 is TGTGCCAGCAGCGAGGCAGGGAGCTCCTACAATGAGCAGTTCTTC. This translates into CASSEAGSSYNEQFF.

Worth noting for this clonotype: A much larger clone is a single base away; this may be a read error. This CDR3 is missing its conserved last phenylalanine or tryptophan, likely due to a read error. The chain combines TRBV28 with TRBJ1-1; a possible D gene is TRBD1 (5 bases). Germline V CDR1 and CDR2: MDHEN, SYDVKM. The CDR3 totals 14 residues. V gave up 5 bases and J gave up 1 base, with 11 bases separating them. The CDR3 bases are TGTGCCAGCAGTGCCGGGGCACAGAACACTGAAGCTTTCCTT. Its translation is CASSAGAQNTEAFL.

The sample holds many counts of this clonotype. The rearrangement uses TRBV7-3 and TRBJ2-1; maybe TRBD2 (6 bases). The CDR3 runs 15 residues. Trimming took 2 bases from V and 2 from J, leaving 10 bases between them. The germline CDR1 and CDR2 sequences are SGHTA and FQGTGA. The CDR3 region is CASSLGGNPYNEQFF. The CDR3 nucleotides read TGTGCCAGCAGCTTAGGAGGGAACCCCTACAATGAGCAGTTCTTC. Complete variable domain (other parts from reference TRBV7-3 and TRBJ2-1): GAGVSQTPSNKVTEKGKYVELRCDPISGHTALYWYRQSLGQGPEFLIYFQGTGAADDSGLPNDRFFAVRPEGSVSTLKIQRTERGDSAVYLCASSLGGNPYNEQFFGPGTRLTVL.

In this sample, this clonotype turned up many times. This chain joins TRBV2 and TRBJ2-2; 9 nucleotides match TRBD2. V gave up 7 bases and J gave up 8 bases; unmatched junction bases: 11. The CDR3 totals 15 residues. CDR1 is SNHLY and CDR2 is FYNNEI in the germline V gene. The chain's CDR3 is CASKVAGASGGELFF. The DNA of the CDR3 is TGTGCCAGCAAAGTAGCGGGAGCCTCTGGGGGGGAGCTGTTTTTT.

This clonotype was seen repeatedly, ten times or more. The J gene is TRBJ2-1, the V gene TRBV7-2; no firm D call. Germline lookup yields CDR1 SGHTA and CDR2 FQGNSA. Trimming removed 3 bases from V and 8 bases from J, with 5 bases in between. CDR3 length: 11 residues. The DNA for the CDR3 is TGTGCCAGCAGCTTCGAGGATGAGCAGTTCTTC. Amino acids: CASSFEDEQFF. The full variable domain, its missing parts supplied by reference TRBV7-2 and TRBJ2-1, is GAGVSQSPSNKVTEKGKDVELRCDPISGHTALYWYRQSLGQGLEFLIYFQGNSAPDKSGLPSDRFSAERTGGSVSTLTIQRTQQEDSAVYLCASSFEDEQFFGPGTRLTVL.

This clonotype was recorded once. No conserved phenylalanine or tryptophan is present at the end of the CDR3, so a read error is the likely explanation. The chain is built from TRBV7-6 and TRBJ2-7, with TRBD2 identical over 7 bases. CDR1 is SGHVS and CDR2 is FNYEAQ in the germline V gene. The CDR3 sequence is 15 residues long. V shed 3 bases, J shed 3 bases, and the junction held 8 bases outside the gene matches. CDR3 nucleotide sequence: TGTGCCAGCAGCTTGTCATGGGAGGGAAACTACGAGCAGTACCTC. It is translated as CASSLSWEGNYEQYL.

On this clonotype itself: A read error is likely, as this CDR3 ends without the conserved phenylalanine or tryptophan. This chain connects TRBV12-3 or TRBV12-4 to TRBJ2-1, with D unclear. V was cut by 5 bases and J by 0 bases, with 8 bases left in between. This CDR3 region has 14 residues. DNA for the CDR3: TGTGCCAGCAGTCCCCTGGGCTCCTACAATGAGCAGTTCCTC. It is translated as CASSPLGSYNEQFL.